Shown below are 8 T cell receptor beta chains from a single sample sequenced in a study of shared clonotypes between healthy human individuals. The data were produced by immunoSEQ multiplex PCR, yet TCRdb's version contains in-frame clones alone and is incomplete. The sample holds nearly 750,000 clones, 55% to 75% seen once. The sequencing input was memory CD4+ T cells sorted from blood. Subset defined: CD45RA-negative fraction. The receptor source for this set is a woman aged 30 to 39 in good health.

This CDR3 reads CASSPPPGAMAETQYF. CDR3 bases: TGTGCCAGCTCACCACCTCCGGGAGCGATGGCAGAGACCCAGTACTTC. This chain connects TRBV18 to TRBJ2-5; perhaps TRBD2 as D (6 bases). Trimming took 0 bases from V and 4 from J, leaving 15 bases between them. This CDR3 contains 16 residues. Per germline, CDR1 KGHSH and CDR2 LQKENI.

V and J are TRBV2 and TRBJ1-5; tentatively, D is TRBD1 (5 bases). Per germline, CDR1 SNHLY and CDR2 FYNNEI. V was clipped by 2 bases and J by 5 bases, with 13 bases between them. The CDR3 spans 15 residues. This CDR3 is CASSEFQGSYQPQHF. The CDR3 coding sequence is TGTGCCAGCAGTGAATTCCAGGGTTCTTATCAGCCCCAGCATTTT.

This clone was recorded a few times. The chain carries TRBV4-2 and TRBJ1-1; D may be TRBD1 (6 bases). The V gene's germline CDR1 is LGHNA and CDR2 YNFKEQ. The CDR3 sequence is 15 residues long. Trimming took 2 bases from V and 6 from J, leaving 16 bases between them. The CDR3 sequence is CASSQTPGAAAEAFF. CDR3 DNA: TGTGCCAGCAGCCAAACTCCAGGGGCGGCGGCTGAAGCTTTCTTT.

In this sample, this clone turned up a few times. This sequence joins TRBV9 and TRBJ2-5; D ambiguous. V was clipped by 0 bases and J by 5 bases, with 8 bases between them. The CDR3 runs 13 residues. CDR1 is SGDLS and CDR2 is YYNGEE in the germline V gene. DNA of the CDR3: TGTGCCAGCAGCGTAGGGCCCCCGGAGACCCAGTACTTC. It codes for CASSVGPPETQYF.

The V call is TRBV5-1, the J call TRBJ2-2; D unresolved. CDR1 and CDR2 from the germline V gene are SGHRS and YFSETQ. The ends were cut back, 4 bases at V and 4 bases at J, with 8 bases in the middle. The CDR3 is 13 residues long. The CDR3: CASSDQLTGELFF. The CDR3 DNA reads TGCGCCAGCAGCGATCAGCTCACCGGGGAGCTGTTTTTT.

The CDR3 here is CSVTQTGTSGKGTQYF. DNA for the CDR3: TGCAGCGTCACCCAGACCGGGACTAGCGGGAAGGGGACCCAGTACTTC. The rearrangement uses TRBV29-1 and TRBJ2-5; 13 nucleotides line up with TRBD2. This CDR3 has 16 residues. The J segment lost 7 bases and the V segment lost 6 bases, leaving 14 bases of the junction unmatched. CDR1 is SQVTM, CDR2 ANQGSEA, per germline.

V is TRBV7-6 and J is TRBJ2-1; 11 bases match TRBD2. Germline values: CDR1 SGHVS, CDR2 FNYEAQ. The trim removed 0 bases at V and 6 bases at J, leaving 1 base unmatched. The CDR3 covers 15 residues. The CDR3, as DNA: TGTGCCAGCAGCTTAGCAACTAGCGGGGGCAATGAGCAGTTCTTC. Protein sequence: CASSLATSGGNEQFF.

The sample holds one count of this clone. The V call is TRBV18, the J call TRBJ1-5, with D tentatively TRBD1 (5 bases). The CDR3 has 15 residues. Germline CDR1 and CDR2: KGHSH and LQKENI. Trimming pared 2 bases from V and 5 bases from J, leaving 13 bases between. The CDR3 is CASSPTGDSDQPQHF. DNA of the CDR3: TGTGCCAGCTCACCAACGGGGGATTCCGATCAGCCCCAGCATTTT. The full variable domain, its missing parts supplied by reference TRBV18 and TRBJ1-5, is NAGVMQNPRHLVRRRGQEARLRCSPMKGHSHVYWYRQLPEEGLKFMVYLQKENIIDESGMPKERFSAEFPKEGPSILRIQQVVRGDSAAYFCASSPTGDSDQPQHFGDGTRLSIL.